This paragraph reports one T cell receptor beta chain. At least ten counts were recorded for this clonotype. Its target antigen remains unknown. No quality values exist for individual bases; no much larger clone is one base distant. A distance of 12 bases separates the germline ends of V and J, which lose 3 bases and 1 base respectively. CDR1 and CDR2 were assigned from the germline V gene (reference sequence) as LGHDT and YNNKEL. The CDR3, from cysteine to phenylalanine, totals 15 residues. Of the read, only the CDR3 DNA is kept; its 45 bases are in frame from base 1. The library came from RACE. This sample was sequenced with a NextSeq 500. During library preparation, unique molecular identifiers were attached to individual cDNA molecules so that TCRs could be counted quantitatively and reproducibly. Each blood RNA sample was used to sequence both TCR alpha and TCR beta chains. The source study handled its data this way. Samples had a median of 95,638 TCRs, with a range from roughly 23,224 to 700,000. V, J and CDR3 annotation of the TCR reads was carried out using the Decombinator software suite. For the PS versus PT1 abundance plots, all samples were subsampled to the same number of TCRs (28,000). Expanded TCRs were defined as absent before sensitization and observed at least eight times at the 2-week time point. The public reads were quality trimmed at Q25 with fastp and then assembled into clones with MiXCR by TCRdb, keeping productive beta chains. Rows matching on CDR3 protein sequence are summarized as one entry with the most common DNA and genes. Here the V and J calls rest on TCRdb's processing, not on the authors' analysis. The sample data list about 380,000 distinct CDR3 sequences, and about 4.8% of these were observed just once. The ten largest clones take up about 2.1% of the sample.

These data originate in a study of human T cells and chemical hapten exposure (dated by TCRdb to the early 2020s). About the study as a whole: For sensitization, 2% DPC in acetone was applied to a 2 cm by 2 cm area of upper inner arm skin. Throughout the roughly 25-week study period, patients were also given weekly therapeutic DPC doses on the scalp. Patch testing was performed on the upper back with Finn chambers containing 0.01% DPC, and the patch tests were scored after 6 days according to International Contact Dermatitis Research Group standards. Most of the patients in the cohort were female, and the cohort covered alopecia areata with under or over 50% scalp involvement, alopecia totalis and alopecia universalis. The libraries were sequenced as a pool, and the TCR yield per sample differed mostly because of small variations in library volumes within the pool. The study tracked peripheral blood TCR repertoire changes in vivo during primary and secondary sensitization to the hapten diphenylcyclopropenone (DPC) in alopecia patients. Patient blood was sampled pre-sensitization (week 0) and at 2, 6 and about 24 weeks after DPC sensitization. About 30 alopecia patients provided blood for TCR sequencing at one to four time points (pre-sensitization, 2, 6 and 24 weeks). General conclusions and limits of the study: After repeated subsampling, changes were observed in the strength of the expansion versus patch-test correlation and in the threshold at which the correlation became significant. The number of TCRs above 1 in 1000 frequency did not change with DPC sensitization; there was no evidence of global repertoire structure alterations. A positive correlation was found between the number of PT1 expanded TCRs and patch test score, with significance reached at thresholds 8, 16 and 32 but not 4. Because all patients had alopecia, a presumed autoimmune disease, the immune response of the patients might differ from that of healthy individuals. Compared with pre-sensitization or healthy control sets, expanded TCRs formed significantly more large CDR3 similarity clusters, which is consistent with antigen-driven responses.

Taken with the paper, the label for time point translates to: patch test 1, 2 weeks after DPC sensitization. This specimen's treatment or condition label, interpreted: therapeutic diphenylcyclopropenone sensitization with weekly scalp DPC. Blood at each patch-test visit was drawn before the patch test was applied. Patients were eligible if aged 18 to 70, diagnosed with alopecia and judged suitable for DPC therapy, and pregnant patients were excluded. Unfractionated whole blood was collected in Tempus Blood RNA tubes, and total RNA was extracted from that blood. The sequence links TRBV3-1 to TRBJ1-1; confidence is insufficient to name the D gene. The sample in question was whole blood, obtained in connection with sensitization to the hapten diphenylcyclopropenone (DPC). The receptor was isolated from a woman between 50 and 59 years old with alopecia areata. Some clones in this sample may be carry-over from other donors' samples. The base sequence is TGTGCCAGCAGCCAGGCTCAGGACCCGAACACTGAAGCTTTCTTT. This gives the protein CASSQAQDPNTEAFF.